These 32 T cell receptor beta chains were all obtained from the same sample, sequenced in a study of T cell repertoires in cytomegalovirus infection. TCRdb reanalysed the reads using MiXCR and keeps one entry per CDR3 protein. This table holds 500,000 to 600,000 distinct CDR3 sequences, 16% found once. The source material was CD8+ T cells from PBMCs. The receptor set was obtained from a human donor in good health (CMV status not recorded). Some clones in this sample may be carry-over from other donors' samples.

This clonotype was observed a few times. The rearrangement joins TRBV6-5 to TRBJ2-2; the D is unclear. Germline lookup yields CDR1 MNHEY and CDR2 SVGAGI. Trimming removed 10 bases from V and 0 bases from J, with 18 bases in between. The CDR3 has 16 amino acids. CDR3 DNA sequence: TGTGCCACCCTTTTAAGGATCCCGTCGAACACCGGGGAGCTGTTTTTT. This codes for CATLLRIPSNTGELFF.

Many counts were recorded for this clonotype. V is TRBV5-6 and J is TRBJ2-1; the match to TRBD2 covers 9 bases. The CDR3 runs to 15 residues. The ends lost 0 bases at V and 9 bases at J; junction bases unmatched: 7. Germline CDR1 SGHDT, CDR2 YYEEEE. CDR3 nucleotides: TGTGCCAGCAGCTTGGGCCGCGGGAGGGGTGGTGAGCAGTTCTTC. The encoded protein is CASSLGRGRGGEQFF.

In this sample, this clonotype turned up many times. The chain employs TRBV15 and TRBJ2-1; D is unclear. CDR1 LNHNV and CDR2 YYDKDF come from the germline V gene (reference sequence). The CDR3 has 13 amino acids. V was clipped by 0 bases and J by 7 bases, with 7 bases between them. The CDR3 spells CATSRDIVNEQFF. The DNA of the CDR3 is TGTGCCACCAGCAGAGATATAGTTAATGAGCAGTTCTTC. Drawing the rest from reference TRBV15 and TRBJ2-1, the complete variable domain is DAMVIQNPRYQVTQFGKPVTLSCSQTLNHNVMYWYQQKSSQAPKLLFHYYDKDFNNEADTPDNFQSRRPNTSFCFLDIRSPGLGDTAMYLCATSRDIVNEQFFGPGTRLTVL.

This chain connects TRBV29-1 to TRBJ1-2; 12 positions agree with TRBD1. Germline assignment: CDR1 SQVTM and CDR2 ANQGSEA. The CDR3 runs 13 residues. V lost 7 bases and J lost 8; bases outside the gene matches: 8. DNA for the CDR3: TGCAGCGCCTCCGGGACAGGGGGCCGAGGCTACACCTTC. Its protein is CSASGTGGRGYTF.

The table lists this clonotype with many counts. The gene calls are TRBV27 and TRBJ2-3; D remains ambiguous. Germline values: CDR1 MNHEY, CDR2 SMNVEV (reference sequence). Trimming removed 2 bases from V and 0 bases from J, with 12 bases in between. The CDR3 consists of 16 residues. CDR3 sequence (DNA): TGTGCCAGCAGTTTACGAAGAAGCCCTAGCACAGATACGCAGTATTTT. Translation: CASSLRRSPSTDTQYF.

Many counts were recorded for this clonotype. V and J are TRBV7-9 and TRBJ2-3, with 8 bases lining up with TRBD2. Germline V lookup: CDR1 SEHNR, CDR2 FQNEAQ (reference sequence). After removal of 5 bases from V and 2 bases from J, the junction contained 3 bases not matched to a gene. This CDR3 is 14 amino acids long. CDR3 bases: TGTGCCAGCAGCGTGCGGGGGGACACAGATACGCAGTATTTT. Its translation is CASSVRGDTDTQYF. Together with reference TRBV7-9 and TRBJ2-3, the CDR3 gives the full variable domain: DTGVSQNPRHKITKRGQNVTFRCDPISEHNRLYWYRQTLGQGPEFLTYFQNEAQLEKSRLLSDRFSAERPKGSFSTLEIQRTEQGDSAMYLCASSVRGDTDTQYFGPGTRLTVL.

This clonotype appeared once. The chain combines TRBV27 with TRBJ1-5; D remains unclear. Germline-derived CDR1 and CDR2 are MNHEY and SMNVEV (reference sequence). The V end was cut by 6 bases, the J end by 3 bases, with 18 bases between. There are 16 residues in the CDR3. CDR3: CASSQNSFGINQPQHF. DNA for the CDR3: TGTGCCAGCAGCCAAAACAGTTTCGGAATCAATCAGCCCCAGCATTTT.

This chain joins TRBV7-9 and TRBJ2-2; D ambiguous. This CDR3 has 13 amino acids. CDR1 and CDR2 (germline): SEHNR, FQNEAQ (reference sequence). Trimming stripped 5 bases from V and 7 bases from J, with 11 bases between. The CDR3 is CASSRGVGGELFF. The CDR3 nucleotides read TGTGCCAGCAGCCGTGGGGTCGGCGGGGAGCTGTTTTTT.

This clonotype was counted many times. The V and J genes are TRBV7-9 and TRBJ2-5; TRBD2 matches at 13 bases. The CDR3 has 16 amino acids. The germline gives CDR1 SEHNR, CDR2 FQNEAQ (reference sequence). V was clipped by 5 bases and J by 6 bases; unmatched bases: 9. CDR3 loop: CASSPKLAGGPKTQYF. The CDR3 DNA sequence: TGTGCCAGCAGCCCCAAACTAGCGGGAGGGCCGAAGACCCAGTACTTC.

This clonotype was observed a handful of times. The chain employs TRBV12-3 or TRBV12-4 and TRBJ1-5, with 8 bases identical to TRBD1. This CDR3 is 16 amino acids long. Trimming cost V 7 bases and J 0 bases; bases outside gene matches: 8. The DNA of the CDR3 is TGTGCCAGCACCATCGGGACAGGCTATAGCAATCAGCCCCAGCATTTT. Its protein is CASTIGTGYSNQPQHF.

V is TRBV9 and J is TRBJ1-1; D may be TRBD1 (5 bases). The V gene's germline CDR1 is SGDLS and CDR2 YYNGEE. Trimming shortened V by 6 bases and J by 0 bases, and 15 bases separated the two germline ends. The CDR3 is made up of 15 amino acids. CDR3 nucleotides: TGTGCCAGCACCTCCGGGACCGCGTTGAACACTGAAGCTTTCTTT. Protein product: CASTSGTALNTEAFF.

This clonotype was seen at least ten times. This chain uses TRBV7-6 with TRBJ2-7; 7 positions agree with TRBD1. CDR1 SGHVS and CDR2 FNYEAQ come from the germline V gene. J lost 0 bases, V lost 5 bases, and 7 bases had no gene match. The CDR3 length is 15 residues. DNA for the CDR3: TGTGCCAGCAGCCTTGGGACAGACGCCTCCTACGAGCAGTACTTC. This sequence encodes CASSLGTDASYEQYF.

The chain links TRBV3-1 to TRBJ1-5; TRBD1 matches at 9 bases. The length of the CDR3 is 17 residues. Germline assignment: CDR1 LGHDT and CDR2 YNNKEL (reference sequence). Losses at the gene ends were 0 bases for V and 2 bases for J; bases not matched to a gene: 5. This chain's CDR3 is CASSQEGQGYGNQPQHF. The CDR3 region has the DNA TGTGCCAGCAGCCAAGAAGGACAGGGGTACGGCAATCAGCCCCAGCATTTT.

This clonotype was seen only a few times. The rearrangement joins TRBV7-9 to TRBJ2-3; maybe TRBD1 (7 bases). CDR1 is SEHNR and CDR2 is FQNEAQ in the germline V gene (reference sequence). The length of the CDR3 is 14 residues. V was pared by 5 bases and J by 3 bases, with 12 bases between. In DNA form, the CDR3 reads TGTGCCAGCAGCCCACAGGGGAGGACAGATACGCAGTATTTT. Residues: CASSPQGRTDTQYF.

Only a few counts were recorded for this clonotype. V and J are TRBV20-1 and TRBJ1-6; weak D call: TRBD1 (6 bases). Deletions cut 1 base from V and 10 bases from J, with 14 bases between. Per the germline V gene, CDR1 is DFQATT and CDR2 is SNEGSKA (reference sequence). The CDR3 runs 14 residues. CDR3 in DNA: TGCAGTGCTAGAGGGGTAGGGGGGTCCTCACCCCTCCACTTT. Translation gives CSARGVGGSSPLHF.

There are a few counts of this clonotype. The CDR3, as DNA: TGTGCCAGCAGCTGGACAGCATCGACGGAAAAACTGTTTTTT. Its protein product is CASSWTASTEKLFF. The rearrangement links TRBV5-6 to TRBJ1-4, with D possibly being TRBD1 (6 bases). The CDR3 runs to 14 residues. Germline-derived CDR1 and CDR2 are SGHDT and YYEEEE. Trimming took off 3 bases at V and 8 bases at J, with 14 bases between the two ends.

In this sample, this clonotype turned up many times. CDR3 in DNA: TGCAGCGTTGTTGGGGGGCCCTCCTACAATGAGCAGTTCTTC. Protein sequence: CSVVGGPSYNEQFF. The chain combines TRBV29-1 with TRBJ2-1, with D perhaps matching TRBD1 or TRBD2 (6 bases each). Germline V gene sequence: CDR1 SQVTM, CDR2 ANQGSEA. The CDR3 sequence is 14 residues long. The V gene lost 4 bases and the J gene lost 0 bases, with 10 bases spanning the gap.

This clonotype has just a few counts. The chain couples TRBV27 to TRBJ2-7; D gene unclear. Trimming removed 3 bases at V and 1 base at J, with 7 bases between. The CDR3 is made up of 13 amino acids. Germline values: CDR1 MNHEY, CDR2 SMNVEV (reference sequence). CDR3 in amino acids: CASSFTNSYEQYF. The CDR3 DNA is TGTGCCAGCAGTTTCACCAATTCCTACGAGCAGTACTTC.

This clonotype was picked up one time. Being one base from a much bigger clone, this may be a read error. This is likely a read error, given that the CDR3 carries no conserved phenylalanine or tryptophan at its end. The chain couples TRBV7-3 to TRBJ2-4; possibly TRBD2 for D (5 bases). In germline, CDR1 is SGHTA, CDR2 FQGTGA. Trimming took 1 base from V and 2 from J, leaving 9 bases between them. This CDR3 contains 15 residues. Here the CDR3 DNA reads TGTGCCAGCAGCTTAATCCGAGGGTCCAAAAACATTCAGTACTTA. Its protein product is CASSLIRGSKNIQYL.

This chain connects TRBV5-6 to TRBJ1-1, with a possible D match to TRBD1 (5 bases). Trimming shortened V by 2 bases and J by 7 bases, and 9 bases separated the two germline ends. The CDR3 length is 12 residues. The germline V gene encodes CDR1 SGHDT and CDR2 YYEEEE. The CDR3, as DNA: TGTGCCAGCAGCTTTGGGGCGGTTGAAGCTTTCTTT. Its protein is CASSFGAVEAFF.

The CDR3 spells CASSPTSGRARLQFF. The CDR3 coding sequence is TGTGCCAGCAGTCCAACTAGCGGGAGGGCACGGTTGCAGTTCTTC. This chain links TRBV27 with TRBJ2-1; 13 bases agree with TRBD2. CDR1 is MNHEY and CDR2 is SMNVEV in the germline V gene (reference sequence). This CDR3 is built from 15 residues. J gave up 12 bases and V 5 bases, and 10 bases lay outside the gene matches.

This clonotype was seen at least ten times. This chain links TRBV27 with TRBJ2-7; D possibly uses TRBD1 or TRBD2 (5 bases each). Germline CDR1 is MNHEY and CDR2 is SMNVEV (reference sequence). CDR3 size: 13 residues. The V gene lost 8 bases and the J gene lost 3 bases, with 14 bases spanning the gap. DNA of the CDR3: TGTGCCAGCGCCGGGACGGGAAACTACGAGCAGTACTTC. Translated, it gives CASAGTGNYEQYF.

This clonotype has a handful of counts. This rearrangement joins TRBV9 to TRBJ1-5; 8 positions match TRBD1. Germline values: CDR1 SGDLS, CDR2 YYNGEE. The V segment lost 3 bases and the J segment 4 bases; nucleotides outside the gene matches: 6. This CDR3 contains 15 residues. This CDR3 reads CASSASGGGNQPQHF. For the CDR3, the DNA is TGTGCCAGCAGCGCCTCAGGGGGCGGGAATCAGCCCCAGCATTTT.

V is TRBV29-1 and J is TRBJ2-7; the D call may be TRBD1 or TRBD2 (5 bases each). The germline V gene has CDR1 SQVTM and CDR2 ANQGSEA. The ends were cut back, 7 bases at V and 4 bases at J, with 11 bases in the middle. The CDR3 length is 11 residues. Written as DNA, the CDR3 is TGCAGCGGCTTCTGGGGGTACGAGCAGTACTTC. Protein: CSGFWGYEQYF.

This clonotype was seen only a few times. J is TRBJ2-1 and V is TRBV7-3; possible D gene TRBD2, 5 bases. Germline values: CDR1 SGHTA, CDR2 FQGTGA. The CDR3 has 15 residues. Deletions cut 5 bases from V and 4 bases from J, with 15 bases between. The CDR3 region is CASSPGISGYNEQFF. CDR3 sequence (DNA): TGTGCCAGCAGCCCGGGGATATCCGGGTACAATGAGCAGTTCTTC.

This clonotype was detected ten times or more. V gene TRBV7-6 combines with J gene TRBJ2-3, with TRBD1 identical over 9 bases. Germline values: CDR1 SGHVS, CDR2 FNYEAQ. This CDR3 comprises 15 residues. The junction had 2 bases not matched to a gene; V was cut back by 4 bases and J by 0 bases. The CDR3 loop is CASSSGTGSTDTQYF. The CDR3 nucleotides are TGTGCCAGCAGCTCCGGGACAGGGAGCACAGATACGCAGTATTTT.

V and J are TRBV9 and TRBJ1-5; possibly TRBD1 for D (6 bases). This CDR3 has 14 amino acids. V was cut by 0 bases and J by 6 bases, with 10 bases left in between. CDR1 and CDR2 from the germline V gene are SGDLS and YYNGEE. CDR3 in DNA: TGTGCCAGCAGCGTAGAGGGGGATCCTCAGCCCCAGCATTTT. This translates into CASSVEGDPQPQHF. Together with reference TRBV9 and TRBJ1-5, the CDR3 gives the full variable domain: DSGVTQTPKHLITATGQRVTLRCSPRSGDLSVYWYQQSLDQGLQFLIQYYNGEERAKGNILERFSAQQFPDLHSELNLSSLELGDSALYFCASSVEGDPQPQHFGDGTRLSIL.

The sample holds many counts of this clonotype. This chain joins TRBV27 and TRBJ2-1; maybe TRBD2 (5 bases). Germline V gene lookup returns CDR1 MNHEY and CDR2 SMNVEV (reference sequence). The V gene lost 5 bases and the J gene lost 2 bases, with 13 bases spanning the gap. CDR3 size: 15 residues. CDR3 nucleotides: TGTGCCAGCAGTCCGCTCCGGGATCCCTACAATGAGCAGTTCTTC. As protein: CASSPLRDPYNEQFF.

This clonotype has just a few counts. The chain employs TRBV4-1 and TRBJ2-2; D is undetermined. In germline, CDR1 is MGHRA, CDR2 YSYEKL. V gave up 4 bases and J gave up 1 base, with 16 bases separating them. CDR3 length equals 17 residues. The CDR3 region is CASSPTLGSGNTGELFF. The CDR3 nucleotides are TGCGCCAGCAGCCCTACCCTTGGCTCAGGGAACACCGGGGAGCTGTTTTTT.

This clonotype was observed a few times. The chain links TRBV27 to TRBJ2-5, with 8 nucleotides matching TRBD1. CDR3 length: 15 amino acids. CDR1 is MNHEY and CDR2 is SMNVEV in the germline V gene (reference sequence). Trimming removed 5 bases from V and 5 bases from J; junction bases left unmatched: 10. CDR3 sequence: CASSATGAVVETQYF. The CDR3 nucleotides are TGTGCCAGCAGTGCGACAGGGGCAGTAGTCGAGACCCAGTACTTC.

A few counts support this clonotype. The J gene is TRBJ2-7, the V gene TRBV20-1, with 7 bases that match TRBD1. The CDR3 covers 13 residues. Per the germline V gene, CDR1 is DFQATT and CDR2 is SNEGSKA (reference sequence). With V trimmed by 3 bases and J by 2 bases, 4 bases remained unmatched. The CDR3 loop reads CSASLQGPYEQYF. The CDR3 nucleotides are TGCAGTGCTAGTTTACAGGGGCCCTACGAGCAGTACTTC.

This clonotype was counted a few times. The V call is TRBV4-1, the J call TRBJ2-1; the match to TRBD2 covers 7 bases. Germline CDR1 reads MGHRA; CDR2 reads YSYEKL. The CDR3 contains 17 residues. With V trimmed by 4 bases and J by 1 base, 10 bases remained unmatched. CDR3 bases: TGCGCCAGCAGCCTACCCCTAACGGGAGGATCCTACAATGAGCAGTTCTTC. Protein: CASSLPLTGGSYNEQFF.